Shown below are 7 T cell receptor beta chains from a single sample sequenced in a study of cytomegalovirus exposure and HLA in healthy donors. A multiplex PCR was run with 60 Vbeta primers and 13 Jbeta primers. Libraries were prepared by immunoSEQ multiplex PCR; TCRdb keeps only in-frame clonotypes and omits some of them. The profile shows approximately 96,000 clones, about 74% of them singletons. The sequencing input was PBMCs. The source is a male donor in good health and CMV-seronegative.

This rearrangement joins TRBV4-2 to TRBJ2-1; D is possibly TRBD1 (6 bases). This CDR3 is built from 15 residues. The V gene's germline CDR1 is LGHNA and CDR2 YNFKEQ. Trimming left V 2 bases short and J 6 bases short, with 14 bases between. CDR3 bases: TGTGCCAGCAGCCAAAGAGGGGGTAAGTTCAATGAGCAGTTCTTC. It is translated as CASSQRGGKFNEQFF.

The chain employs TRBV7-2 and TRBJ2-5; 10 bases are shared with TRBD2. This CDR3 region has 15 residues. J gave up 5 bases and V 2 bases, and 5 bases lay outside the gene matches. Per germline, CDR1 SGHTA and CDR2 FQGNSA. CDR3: CASSLSASGSETQYF. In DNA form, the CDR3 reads TGTGCCAGCAGCTTATCGGCTAGCGGGAGTGAGACCCAGTACTTC.

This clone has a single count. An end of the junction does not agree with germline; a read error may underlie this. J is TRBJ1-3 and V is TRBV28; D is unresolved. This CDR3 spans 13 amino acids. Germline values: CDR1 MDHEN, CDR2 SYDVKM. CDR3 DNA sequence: TGTGCCAGCGGTTTCTTCTCTGGAAACACCATATATTTT. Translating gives CASGFFSGNTIYF.

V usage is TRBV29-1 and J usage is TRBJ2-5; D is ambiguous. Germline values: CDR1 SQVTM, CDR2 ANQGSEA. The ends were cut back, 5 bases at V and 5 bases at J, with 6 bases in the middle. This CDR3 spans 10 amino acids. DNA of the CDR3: TGCAGCGTTTTACGGGAGACCCAGTACTTC. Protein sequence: CSVLRETQYF.

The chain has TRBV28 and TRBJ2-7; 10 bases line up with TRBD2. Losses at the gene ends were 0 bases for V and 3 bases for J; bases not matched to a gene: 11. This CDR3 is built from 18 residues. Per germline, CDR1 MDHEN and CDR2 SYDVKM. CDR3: CASSLWGQILAGGYEQYF. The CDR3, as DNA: TGTGCCAGCAGTTTATGGGGACAGATATTAGCGGGAGGCTACGAGCAGTACTTC.

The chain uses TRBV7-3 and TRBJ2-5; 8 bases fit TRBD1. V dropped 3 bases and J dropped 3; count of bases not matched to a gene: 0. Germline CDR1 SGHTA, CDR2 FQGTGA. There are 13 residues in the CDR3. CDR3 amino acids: CASSLTGEETQYF. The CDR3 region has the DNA TGTGCCAGCAGCTTGACAGGGGAAGAGACCCAGTACTTC.

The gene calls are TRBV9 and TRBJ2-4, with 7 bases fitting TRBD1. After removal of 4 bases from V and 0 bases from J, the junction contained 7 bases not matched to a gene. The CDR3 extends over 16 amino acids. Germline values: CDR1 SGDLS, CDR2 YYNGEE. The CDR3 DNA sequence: TGTGCCAGCAGCCCCGGGACAGTGCTAGCCAAAAACATTCAGTACTTC. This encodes CASSPGTVLAKNIQYF.